This TCR beta chain is drawn from a study of PD-L1 blockade in urothelial cancer. Study information: About 85% of the 29 patients were men with bladder-origin urothelial cancer. At 6 weeks and at 3 weeks (second dose) after treatment start, blood was analyzed. Peripheral blood specimens exhibited a median yield of about 140,000 T cells.

This clone is categorized as medium-sized. Sequenced by immunoSEQ multiplex PCR; TCRdb stores in-frame clones only, minus some. This table has under 30,000 clones, roughly 89% appearing once. Samples spanned pretreatment and treatment, with 1 to 8 time points per patient. The TCR originated in a man aged 50-60 years with urothelial cancer. Here the sequenced sample was PBMCs, taken around atezolizumab (anti-PD-L1) treatment.

CDR3 residues: CASSTSGSSYEQYF. CDR3 sequence (DNA): TGCGCCAGCTCAACCAGCGGGAGTAGCTACGAGCAGTACTTC. The V and J genes are TRBV5-1 and TRBJ2-7, with 8 bases matching TRBD2. CDR1 is SGHRS and CDR2 is YFSETQ in the germline V gene. CDR3 length: 14 residues. With V trimmed by 7 bases and J by 3 bases, 9 bases remained unmatched.